The 17 T cell receptor beta chains presented below share a single source sample, sequenced in a study of shared clonotypes between healthy human individuals. Some clones are missing from TCRdb's copy, which holds only in-frame ones; the method was immunoSEQ multiplex PCR. The sample carries hundreds of thousands of clones, about 74% recorded once. The material sequenced was memory CD4+ T cells sorted from blood. Subset denoted: CD45RA-negative fraction. The receptors were gathered from a young woman in good health.

The chain recombines TRBV6-6 with TRBJ1-5; D remains ambiguous. With 5 bases removed from V and 3 bases from J, the gap between germline ends came to 14 bases. The CDR3 contains 15 residues. The germline V gene encodes CDR1 MNHNY and CDR2 SVGAGI (reference sequence). The CDR3 sequence: CASSDLDGYNQPQHF. The CDR3 DNA reads as TGTGCCAGCAGTGACTTGGACGGGTACAATCAGCCCCAGCATTTT.

The genes are TRBV6-5 and TRBJ1-5; 10 nucleotides align to TRBD1. Trimming cost V 4 bases and J 4 bases; bases outside gene matches: 7. Germline lookup yields CDR1 MNHEY and CDR2 SVGAGI. The CDR3 sequence is 16 residues long. The CDR3 DNA reads TGTGCCAGCAGTTCAGTGCCGGGACAGGGGAATCAGCCCCAGCATTTT. It specifies CASSSVPGQGNQPQHF.

The chain is built from TRBV6-4 and TRBJ2-2, with TRBD1 matching 7 bases. Unmatched junction bases numbered 3, after V lost 6 bases and J lost 2 bases. From germline, CDR1 is MRHNA and CDR2 SNTAGT. The CDR3 contains 14 residues. CDR3 protein: CASSRQGNTGELFF. The CDR3 coding sequence is TGTGCCAGCAGCCGACAGGGAAACACCGGGGAGCTGTTTTTT.

This clone has only a few counts. This chain links TRBV29-1 with TRBJ2-5, with TRBD1 identical over 7 bases. Looked up from germline, CDR1 is SQVTM and CDR2 is ANQGSEA. With V trimmed by 4 bases and J by 1 base, 9 bases remained unmatched. This CDR3 has 15 residues. The CDR3 DNA sequence: TGCAGCGTTGGGACAGGCCGGGACAGCCAAGAGACCCAGTACTTC. Translation: CSVGTGRDSQETQYF.

The chain carries TRBV28 and TRBJ2-7, with D hard to call. This CDR3 is 11 amino acids long. The V gene lost 8 bases and the J gene lost 4 bases, with 9 bases spanning the gap. Germline CDR1 reads MDHEN; CDR2 reads SYDVKM. CDR3 region: CASSVGYEQYF. The CDR3 DNA follows: TGTGCCAGCTCCGTGGGTTACGAGCAGTACTTC.

Note on this clone: This may be a read error: a much more frequent sequence differs by one nucleotide. Other nucleotide sequences from this sample produce the same CDR3. The chain uses TRBV5-1 and TRBJ2-1, with a tentative D call TRBD2 (6 bases). CDR3 length: 15 amino acids. Germline loops: CDR1 SGHRS, CDR2 YFSETQ. Trimming shortened V by 1 base and J by 1 base, and 9 bases separated the two germline ends. In DNA, the CDR3 is TGCGCCAGCAGCTTGTCTAGCGCGTCCTACAATGAGCAGTTCTTC. Protein product: CASSLSSASYNEQFF.

The chain recombines TRBV10-2 with TRBJ2-1; the D gene could be TRBD1 or TRBD2 (7 bases each). CDR3 length: 16 residues. Trimming took 7 bases from V and 0 from J, leaving 16 bases between them. Germline V CDR1 and CDR2: WSHSY, SAAADI. The CDR3 bases are TGCGCCAGCACTAAGGGGGCTAGCGGCTCCTACAATGAGCAGTTCTTC. It specifies CASTKGASGSYNEQFF.

Notes on this clone: Additional DNA sequences in this sample encode the identical CDR3. The chain is built from TRBV6-1 and TRBJ2-7; TRBD2 matches 11 bases. Per the germline V gene, CDR1 is MNHNS and CDR2 is SASEGT. Germline trimming cut 2 bases from V and 3 bases from J; bases unmatched to any gene: 3. This CDR3 region has 15 residues. The CDR3 nucleotides read TGTGCCAGCAGTGAACTAGCGGGAGGAGGCTACGAGCAGTACTTC. Its protein product is CASSELAGGGYEQYF.

About this clone itself: A far larger clone differs by one base, so this is likely a read error. This sequence joins TRBV2 and TRBJ2-2; no firm D call. The germline V gene encodes CDR1 SNHLY and CDR2 FYNNEI. This CDR3 region has 18 residues. The DNA for the CDR3 is TGTGCCAGCAATGAAAACCTATCCTGGGCGACGAACACCGGGGAGCTGTTTTTT. Its translation is CASNENLSWATNTGELFF.

This sequence joins TRBV7-8 and TRBJ2-3, with a tentative D call TRBD1 (5 bases). Germline CDR1 reads SGHVS; CDR2 reads FQNEAQ. This CDR3 contains 14 residues. V lost 2 bases and J lost 5, with 11 bases in between. This chain's CDR3 is CASSLNRLIDTQYF. DNA for the CDR3: TGTGCCAGCAGCTTAAACAGGTTGATAGATACGCAGTATTTT.

This clone was recorded only once. The genes are TRBV14 and TRBJ2-7; 8 bases fit TRBD1. The CDR3 runs to 14 residues. Germline CDR1 SGHDN, CDR2 FVKESK. V dropped 4 bases and J dropped 6; count of bases not matched to a gene: 8. CDR3 loop: CASSRGTGLFEQYF. The CDR3 coding sequence is TGTGCCAGCAGCCGCGGGACAGGCCTGTTCGAGCAGTACTTC.

This clone was found a few times. CDR3 region: CASSEPQLSSGNTIYF. DNA of the CDR3: TGTGCCAGCAGTGAACCTCAGCTGAGCTCTGGAAACACCATATATTTT. The chain couples TRBV6-1 to TRBJ1-3; D is uncertain. CDR3 length: 16 amino acids. V shed 2 bases and J shed 0 bases, with 11 bases lying between them. Per the germline V gene, CDR1 is MNHNS and CDR2 is SASEGT.

This chain uses TRBV7-8 with TRBJ1-2, with 9 bases fitting TRBD1. Germline assignment: CDR1 SGHVS and CDR2 FQNEAQ. Losses at the gene ends were 0 bases for V and 6 bases for J; bases not matched to a gene: 5. The length of the CDR3 is 15 residues. In DNA, the CDR3 is TGTGCCAGCAGCTTAGCATGGACAGGGGTGGATGGCTACACCTTC. Protein sequence: CASSLAWTGVDGYTF.

This clone was seen a single time. The V call is TRBV10-1, the J call TRBJ2-3; 12 nucleotides align to TRBD2. Germline CDR1 and CDR2: WNHNN and SYGVQD (reference sequence). The CDR3 totals 15 residues. With 5 bases clipped from V and 4 bases from J, the junction kept 4 bases outside the gene matches. CDR3 amino acids: CASSPGLAGSDTQYF. DNA for the CDR3: TGCGCCAGCAGTCCAGGACTAGCGGGATCAGATACGCAGTATTTT.

Points on this clone: This sample includes further DNA sequences coding for the same CDR3. The chain recombines TRBV5-1 with TRBJ2-1; 7 bases are shared with TRBD2. The length of the CDR3 is 15 residues. The V gene's germline CDR1 is SGHRS and CDR2 YFSETQ. The junction had 7 bases not matched to a gene; V was cut back by 4 bases and J by 3 bases. The CDR3: CASSRSSGSYNEQFF. In DNA form, the CDR3 reads TGCGCCAGCAGCCGTTCTAGCGGTAGCTACAATGAGCAGTTCTTC. The entire variable domain, with the rest obtained from reference TRBV5-1 and TRBJ2-1, is as follows: KAGVTQTPRYLIKTRGQQVTLSCSPISGHRSVSWYQQTPGQGLQFLFEYFSETQRNKGNFPGRFSGRQFSNSRSEMNVSTLELGDSALYLCASSRSSGSYNEQFFGPGTRLTVL.

The chain uses TRBV15 and TRBJ2-7, with D unresolved. Trimming pared 1 base from V and 5 bases from J, leaving 6 bases between. The CDR3 extends over 12 amino acids. Germline V gives CDR1 LNHNV, CDR2 YYDKDF (reference sequence). The DNA of the CDR3 is TGTGCCACCAGCAGAGGAGCTCACGAGCAGTACTTC. Translated, it gives CATSRGAHEQYF.

The V and J genes are TRBV2 and TRBJ1-1, with 8 bases matching TRBD1. CDR1 is SNHLY, CDR2 FYNNEI, per germline. The CDR3 spans 15 residues. The J segment lost 6 bases and the V segment lost 2 bases, leaving 8 bases of the junction unmatched. CDR3 sequence: CASSERQGASSEAFF. The CDR3 nucleotides read TGTGCCAGCAGTGAAAGGCAGGGGGCTTCTTCTGAAGCTTTCTTT.